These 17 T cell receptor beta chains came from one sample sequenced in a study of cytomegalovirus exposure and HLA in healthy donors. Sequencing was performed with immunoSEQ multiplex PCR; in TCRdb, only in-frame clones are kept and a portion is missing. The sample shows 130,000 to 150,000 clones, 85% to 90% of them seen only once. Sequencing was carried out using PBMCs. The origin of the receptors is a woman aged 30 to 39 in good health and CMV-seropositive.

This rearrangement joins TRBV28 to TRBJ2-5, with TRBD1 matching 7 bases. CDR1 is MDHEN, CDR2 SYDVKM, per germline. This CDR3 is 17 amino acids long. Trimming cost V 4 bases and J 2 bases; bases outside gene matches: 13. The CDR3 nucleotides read TGTGCCAGCAGTTCCCGACTGCTAGGGACAGCACAAGAGACCCAGTACTTC. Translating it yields CASSSRLLGTAQETQYF.

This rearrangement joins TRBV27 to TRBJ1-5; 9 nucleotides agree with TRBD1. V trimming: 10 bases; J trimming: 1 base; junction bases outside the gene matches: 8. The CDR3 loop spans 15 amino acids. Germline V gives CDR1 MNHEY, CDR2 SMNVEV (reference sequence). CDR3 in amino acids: CATRTGAVSNQPQHF. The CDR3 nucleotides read TGTGCCACCAGGACAGGGGCTGTAAGCAATCAGCCCCAGCATTTT.

The CDR3 loop is CASSPGIYYEQYF. The DNA of the CDR3 is TGTGCCAGCAGCCCCGGGATTTACTACGAGCAGTACTTC. The chain recombines TRBV9 with TRBJ2-7; D perhaps matches TRBD2 (5 bases). Deletions cut 4 bases from V and 3 bases from J, with 11 bases between. The CDR3 sequence is 13 residues long. CDR1 SGDLS and CDR2 YYNGEE come from the germline V gene.

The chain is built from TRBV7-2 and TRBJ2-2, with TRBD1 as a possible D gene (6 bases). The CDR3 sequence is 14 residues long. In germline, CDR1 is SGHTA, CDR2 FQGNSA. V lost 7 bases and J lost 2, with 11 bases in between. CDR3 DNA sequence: TGTGCCAGCAAAGCAGGGGTCAACACCGGGGAGCTGTTTTTT. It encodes CASKAGVNTGELFF.

CDR3 nucleotides: TGTGCCAGCAGACAGGGGTCCTACGAGCAGTACTTC. The encoded protein is CASRQGSYEQYF. The chain links TRBV2 to TRBJ2-7, with 7 positions matching TRBD1. Trimming removed 6 bases from V and 1 base from J; junction bases left unmatched: 0. CDR3 length: 12 residues. Germline CDR1 SNHLY, CDR2 FYNNEI.

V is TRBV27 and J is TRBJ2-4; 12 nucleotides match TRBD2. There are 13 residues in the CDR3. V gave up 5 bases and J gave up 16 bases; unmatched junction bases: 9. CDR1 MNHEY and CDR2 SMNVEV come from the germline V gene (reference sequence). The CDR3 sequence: CASSPTSGGSSYF. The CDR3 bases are TGTGCCAGCAGTCCGACTAGCGGGGGTTCTTCCTACTTC.

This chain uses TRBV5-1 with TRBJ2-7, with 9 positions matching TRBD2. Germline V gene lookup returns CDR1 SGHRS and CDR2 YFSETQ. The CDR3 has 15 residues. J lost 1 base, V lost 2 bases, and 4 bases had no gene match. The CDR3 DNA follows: TGCGCCAGCAGCTTTAGCGGGAGAGGGTCCTACGAGCAGTACTTC. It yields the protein CASSFSGRGSYEQYF.

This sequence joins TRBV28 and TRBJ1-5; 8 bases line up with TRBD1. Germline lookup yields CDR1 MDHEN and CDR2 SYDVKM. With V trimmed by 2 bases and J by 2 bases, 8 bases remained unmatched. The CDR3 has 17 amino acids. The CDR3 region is CASSLPLGTGGNQPQHF. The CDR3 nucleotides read TGTGCCAGCAGTTTACCCCTCGGGACAGGAGGCAATCAGCCCCAGCATTTT.

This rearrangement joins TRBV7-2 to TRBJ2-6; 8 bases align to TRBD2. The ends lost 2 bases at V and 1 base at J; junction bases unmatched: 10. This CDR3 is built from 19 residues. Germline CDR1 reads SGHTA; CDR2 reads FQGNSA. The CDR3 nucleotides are TGTGCCAGCAGCTTAAGGGTGGCGGGAGGCCGATCTGGGGCCAACGTCCTGACTTTC. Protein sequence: CASSLRVAGGRSGANVLTF.

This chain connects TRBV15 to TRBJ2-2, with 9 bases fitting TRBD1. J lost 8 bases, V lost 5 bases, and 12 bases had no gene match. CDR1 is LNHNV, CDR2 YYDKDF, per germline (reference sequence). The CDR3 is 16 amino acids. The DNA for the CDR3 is TGTGCCACCAGCGAGGACAGGGGCATTGGCCTGGGGGAGCTGTTTTTT. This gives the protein CATSEDRGIGLGELFF.

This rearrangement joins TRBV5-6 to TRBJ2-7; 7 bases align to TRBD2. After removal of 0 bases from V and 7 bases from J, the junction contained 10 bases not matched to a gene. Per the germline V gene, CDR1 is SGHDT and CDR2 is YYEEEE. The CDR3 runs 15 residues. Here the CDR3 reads CASSLAGGSSWEQYF. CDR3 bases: TGTGCCAGCAGCTTGGCGGGAGGTTCTTCCTGGGAGCAGTACTTC.

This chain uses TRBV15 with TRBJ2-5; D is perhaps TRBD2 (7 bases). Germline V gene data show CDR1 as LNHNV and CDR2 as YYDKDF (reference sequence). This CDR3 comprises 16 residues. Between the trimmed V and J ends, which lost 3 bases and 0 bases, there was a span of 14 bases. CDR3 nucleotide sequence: TGTGCCACCAGCAGCGGCGAGGGGGGGTACCAAGAGACCCAGTACTTC. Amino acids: CATSSGEGGYQETQYF.

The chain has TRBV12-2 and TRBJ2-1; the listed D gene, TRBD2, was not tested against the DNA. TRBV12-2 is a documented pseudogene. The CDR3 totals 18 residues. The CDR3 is CASRLSTPQLLSYNEQFF. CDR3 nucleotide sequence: TGTGCAAGTCGCTTATCGACTCCCCAGCTCTTATCCTACAATGAGCAGTTCTTC.

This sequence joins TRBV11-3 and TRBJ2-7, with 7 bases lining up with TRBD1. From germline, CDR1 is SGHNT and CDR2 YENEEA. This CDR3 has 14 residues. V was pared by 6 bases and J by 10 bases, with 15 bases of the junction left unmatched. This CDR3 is CASSYRGQAREQYF. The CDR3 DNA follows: TGTGCCAGCAGTTATAGAGGACAGGCTAGGGAACAGTACTTC.

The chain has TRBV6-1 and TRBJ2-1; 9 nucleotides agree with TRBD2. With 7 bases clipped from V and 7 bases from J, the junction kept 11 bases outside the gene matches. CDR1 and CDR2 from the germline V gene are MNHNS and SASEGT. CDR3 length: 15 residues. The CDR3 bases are TGTGCCAGCACTCCCGGGAGTAGCGGGAGTAATGAGCAGTTCTTC. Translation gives CASTPGSSGSNEQFF.

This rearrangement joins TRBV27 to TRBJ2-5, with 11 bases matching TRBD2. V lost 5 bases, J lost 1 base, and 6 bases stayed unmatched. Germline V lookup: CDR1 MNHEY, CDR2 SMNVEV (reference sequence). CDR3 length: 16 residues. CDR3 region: CASSGSGRDTQETQYF. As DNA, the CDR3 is TGTGCCAGCAGTGGTAGCGGGAGGGATACCCAAGAGACCCAGTACTTC.

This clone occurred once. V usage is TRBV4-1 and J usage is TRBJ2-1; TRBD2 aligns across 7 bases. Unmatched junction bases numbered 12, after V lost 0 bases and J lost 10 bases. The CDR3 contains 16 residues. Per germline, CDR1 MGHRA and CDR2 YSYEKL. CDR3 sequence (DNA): TGCGCCAGCAGCCAAGATGAGGCTAGCGGTCTACGAGAGCAGTTCTTC. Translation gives CASSQDEASGLREQFF.